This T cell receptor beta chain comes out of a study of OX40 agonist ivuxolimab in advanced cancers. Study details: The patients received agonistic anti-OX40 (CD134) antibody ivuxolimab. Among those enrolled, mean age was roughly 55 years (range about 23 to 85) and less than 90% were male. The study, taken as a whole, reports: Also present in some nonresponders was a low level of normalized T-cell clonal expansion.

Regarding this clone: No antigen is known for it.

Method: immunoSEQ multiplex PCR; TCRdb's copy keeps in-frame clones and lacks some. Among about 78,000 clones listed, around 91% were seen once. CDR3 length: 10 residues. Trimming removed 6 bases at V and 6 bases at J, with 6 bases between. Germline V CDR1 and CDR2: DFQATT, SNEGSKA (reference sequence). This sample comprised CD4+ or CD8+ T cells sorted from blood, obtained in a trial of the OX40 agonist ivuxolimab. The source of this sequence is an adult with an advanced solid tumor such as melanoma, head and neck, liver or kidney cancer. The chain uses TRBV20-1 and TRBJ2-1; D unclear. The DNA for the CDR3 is TGCAGTGCCGCCGGCAATGAGCAGTTCTTC. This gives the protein CSAAGNEQFF.